The 21 T cell receptor beta chains in this list originate from one sample, sequenced in a study of cytomegalovirus exposure and HLA in healthy donors. The study ran its PCR with 60 Vbeta and 13 Jbeta primers. The protocol was immunoSEQ multiplex PCR, while the TCRdb copy is restricted to in-frame clones and leaves out a portion. Of approximately 110,000 clones listed, about 64% are singletons. The specimen was PBMCs. Every receptor here comes from a man younger than 35 in good health and CMV-seropositive.

The J gene is TRBJ2-7, the V gene TRBV19, with TRBD1 matching 7 bases. Germline V gene sequence: CDR1 LNHDA, CDR2 SQIVND (reference sequence). The CDR3 extends over 14 amino acids. Trimming took 4 bases from V and 2 from J; bases not matched to a gene: 5. This CDR3 is CASSSTGAPYEQYF. CDR3 DNA: TGTGCCAGTAGTAGCACAGGGGCGCCCTACGAGCAGTACTTC.

The chain carries TRBV11-2 and TRBJ2-7; TRBD1 matches 7 bases. Losses at the gene ends were 4 bases for V and 9 bases for J; bases not matched to a gene: 6. Germline CDR1 reads SGHAT; CDR2 reads FQNNGV. The CDR3 length is 12 residues. DNA of the CDR3: TGTGCCAGCAGCTCTCACAGGGGCGGGCAGTACTTC. This sequence encodes CASSSHRGGQYF.

This clone was counted a few times. The rearrangement uses TRBV10-1 and TRBJ2-1, with TRBD2 matching over 7 bases. The CDR3 extends over 16 amino acids. CDR1 is WNHNN and CDR2 is SYGVQD in the germline V gene (reference sequence). V trimming: 2 bases; J trimming: 6 bases; junction bases outside the gene matches: 10. The CDR3 sequence: CASSEDLRRGINEQFF. The CDR3, as DNA: TGCGCCAGCAGTGAGGATCTACGGCGGGGGATCAATGAGCAGTTCTTC.

This clone has only a few counts. The chain joins TRBV6-6 to TRBJ1-5; D remains unclear. CDR1 and CDR2 from the germline V gene are MNHNY and SVGAGI (reference sequence). The CDR3 totals 16 residues. Trimming shortened V by 0 bases and J by 12 bases, and 21 bases separated the two germline ends. CDR3 protein: CASSYSLSLQAASQHF. CDR3 bases: TGTGCCAGCAGTTACTCCCTATCACTGCAAGCTGCAAGCCAGCATTTT.

J is TRBJ1-6 and V is TRBV5-1, with D unclear. V was shortened by 0 bases and J by 8 bases, with 12 bases between the two germline ends. CDR1 SGHRS and CDR2 YFSETQ come from the germline V gene. The CDR3 sequence is 15 residues long. The CDR3 DNA is TGCGCCAGCAGCTTGGTTCCGGGGTCGGATTCACCCCTCCACTTT. Its protein is CASSLVPGSDSPLHF.

The chain joins TRBV6-1 to TRBJ1-5, with a tentative D call TRBD1 (6 bases). CDR3 length: 17 residues. In germline, CDR1 is MNHNS, CDR2 SASEGT. Trimming left V 3 bases short and J 1 base short, with 16 bases between. The CDR3 protein is CASSEYGQNLSNQPQHF. The CDR3 nucleotides read TGTGCCAGCAGTGAGTACGGACAGAATCTAAGCAATCAGCCCCAGCATTTT.

The CDR3 nucleotides read TGCGCCAGCAGCCAAGCGGACAGGGGCTCGGATGAGCAGTTCTTC. It yields the protein CASSQADRGSDEQFF. This chain joins TRBV4-1 and TRBJ2-1; 9 bases align to TRBD1. Unmatched junction bases numbered 6, after V lost 1 base and J lost 8 bases. The CDR3 is 15 residues long. Per the germline V gene, CDR1 is MGHRA and CDR2 is YSYEKL.

The chain couples TRBV19 to TRBJ2-5; 15 positions match TRBD2. J was trimmed by 1 base and V by 7 bases; bases with no gene match: 1. CDR1 and CDR2 (germline): LNHDA, SQIVND (reference sequence). CDR3 length equals 15 residues. The DNA for the CDR3 is TGTGCCAGTATGGGACTAGCGGGGGGCCAAGAGACCCAGTACTTC. Encoded protein: CASMGLAGGQETQYF.

The table lists this clone with a count of one. The chain employs TRBV7-2 and TRBJ1-2; TRBD1 is a possible D gene (5 bases). V was shortened by 3 bases and J by 2 bases, with 10 bases between the two germline ends. Per the germline V gene, CDR1 is SGHTA and CDR2 is FQGNSA. The CDR3 spans 14 residues. The DNA of the CDR3 is TGTGCCAGCAGCTTCGAGACAGCAAACTATGGCTACACCTTC. Encoded protein: CASSFETANYGYTF.

The chain uses TRBV4-1 and TRBJ2-7; possible D gene TRBD2, 6 bases. The CDR3 extends over 16 amino acids. Germline V CDR1 and CDR2: MGHRA, YSYEKL. V dropped 0 bases and J dropped 3 bases, with 15 bases sitting between them. In nucleotides, the CDR3 is TGCGCCAGCAGCCAAGATGAGGGGACTGCCGACTACGAGCAGTACTTC. Residues: CASSQDEGTADYEQYF.

V and J are TRBV2 and TRBJ2-5; no reliable D call. Trimming removed 3 bases from V and 1 base from J, with 9 bases in between. Per the germline V gene, CDR1 is SNHLY and CDR2 is FYNNEI. This CDR3 spans 14 amino acids. The CDR3 protein is CASSDSGSQETQYF. The CDR3 region has the DNA TGTGCCAGCAGTGACTCCGGTAGCCAAGAGACCCAGTACTTC.

The J gene is TRBJ2-1, the V gene TRBV2, with 11 nucleotides matching TRBD2. Germline V gene data show CDR1 as SNHLY and CDR2 as FYNNEI. The length of the CDR3 is 16 residues. The V and J ends lost 8 bases and 0 bases, in that order; junction bases with no gene match: 6. The CDR3 loop reads CASRTSGSSSYNEQFF. DNA for the CDR3: TGTGCCAGCCGGACTAGCGGGTCGAGCTCCTACAATGAGCAGTTCTTC.

There are a few counts of this clone. This sequence joins TRBV5-6 and TRBJ2-5; 14 nucleotides match TRBD2. The CDR3 loop spans 14 amino acids. Germline V gives CDR1 SGHDT, CDR2 YYEEEE. Trimming removed 5 bases from V and 5 bases from J; junction bases left unmatched: 2. CDR3 DNA sequence: TGTGCCAGCAGGGGGACTAGCGGGGGTGAGACCCAGTACTTC. Translated: CASRGTSGGETQYF.

This clone was counted between two and nine times. The chain links TRBV19 to TRBJ2-3; TRBD2 is a possible D gene (6 bases). This CDR3 contains 14 residues. Germline CDR1 is LNHDA and CDR2 is SQIVND (reference sequence). V dropped 3 bases and J dropped 4 bases, with 11 bases sitting between them. The CDR3 DNA sequence: TGTGCCAGTAGTATGGGGGGAGGCGCAGATACGCAGTATTTT. Translating gives CASSMGGGADTQYF. Drawing the rest from reference TRBV19 and TRBJ2-3, the complete variable domain is DGGITQSPKYLFRKEGQNVTLSCEQNLNHDAMYWYRQDPGQGLRLIYYSQIVNDFQKGDIAEGYSVSREKKESFPLTVTSAQKNPTAFYLCASSMGGGADTQYFGPGTRLTVL.

This clone was detected a few times. The chain joins TRBV4-1 to TRBJ2-3; 9 bases fit TRBD1. J gave up 6 bases and V 2 bases, and 6 bases lay outside the gene matches. The CDR3 is 15 residues long. Per the germline V gene, CDR1 is MGHRA and CDR2 is YSYEKL. This chain's CDR3 is CASSQPGQGVDTQYF. CDR3 bases: TGCGCCAGCAGCCAACCGGGACAGGGTGTGGATACGCAGTATTTT.

This clone showed up just a few times. This rearrangement joins TRBV10-1 to TRBJ2-1, with 9 bases identical to TRBD1. V was pared by 2 bases and J by 0 bases, with 8 bases of the junction left unmatched. Germline-derived CDR1 and CDR2 are WNHNN and SYGVQD (reference sequence). This CDR3 contains 18 residues. The CDR3 here is CASSETDWGQGSYNEQFF. The CDR3 DNA reads TGCGCCAGCAGTGAGACCGATTGGGGACAGGGCTCCTACAATGAGCAGTTCTTC.

This clone was counted a single time. This chain uses TRBV5-1 with TRBJ2-3; TRBD2 matches at 7 bases. CDR1 is SGHRS and CDR2 is YFSETQ in the germline V gene. V was pared by 6 bases and J by 2 bases, with 9 bases of the junction left unmatched. The CDR3 covers 15 residues. CDR3 loop: CASTLERGLTDTQYF. The CDR3 DNA follows: TGCGCCAGCACCCTCGAGCGGGGCCTCACAGATACGCAGTATTTT.

The gene calls are TRBV19 and TRBJ2-4; 12 bases are a match to TRBD2. Germline values: CDR1 LNHDA, CDR2 SQIVND (reference sequence). The junction had 15 bases not matched to a gene; V was cut back by 7 bases and J by 8 bases. The CDR3 is made up of 17 amino acids. The CDR3 sequence: CASTPGGLAGGHDIQYF. CDR3 sequence (DNA): TGTGCCAGTACCCCAGGGGGGCTAGCGGGGGGGCACGACATTCAGTACTTC.

The V and J genes are TRBV6-1 and TRBJ1-2, with D tentatively TRBD1 (6 bases). Looked up from germline, CDR1 is MNHNS and CDR2 is SASEGT. CDR3 length: 14 amino acids. Trimming cost V 6 bases and J 3 bases, with 14 bases left between them. The CDR3 loop reads CASRGTPTDYGYTF. CDR3 nucleotide sequence: TGTGCCAGCAGGGGGACACCCACGGACTATGGCTACACCTTC.

This clone was observed a few times. This chain uses TRBV6-4 with TRBJ2-1; 9 bases line up with TRBD2. Per germline, CDR1 MRHNA and CDR2 SNTAGT. This CDR3 region has 14 residues. J was trimmed by 5 bases and V by 3 bases; bases with no gene match: 2. CDR3 loop: CASSETSGHNEQFF. The CDR3 nucleotides read TGTGCCAGCAGTGAGACTAGCGGCCACAATGAGCAGTTCTTC.

The V gene is TRBV4-2, the J gene TRBJ2-2; the match to TRBD2 covers 11 bases. V shed 0 bases and J 7 bases; nucleotides not matched to a gene: 7. This CDR3 is 17 amino acids long. CDR1 LGHNA and CDR2 YNFKEQ come from the germline V gene. The CDR3 spells CASSQDVAGGPFGELFF. The CDR3, as DNA: TGTGCCAGCAGCCAAGATGTAGCGGGGGGGCCTTTCGGGGAGCTGTTTTTT.